Below are 17 T cell receptor beta chains sequenced from a single sample in a study of T cells in women clearing cervical HPV infection. Assay: immunoSEQ multiplex PCR; the TCRdb copy retains only in-frame clones and omits some. This sample's table reports 15,000 or so clones. The sequenced material came from blood buffy coat. The receptors were gathered from a woman aged 18 to 69 with a cervical HPV16 infection that either progressed to CIN3+ or cleared (not recorded which).

A remark on this clone: Read coverage stops 3 residues before the CDR3 terminus; the germline J gene supplies the remainder. The rearrangement joins TRBV5-4 to TRBJ2-6; 8 bases match TRBD2. The junction had 1 base not matched to a gene; V was cut back by 3 bases and J by 2 bases. Per germline, CDR1 SGHNT and CDR2 YYREEE (reference sequence). CDR3 size: 15 residues. The DNA read from the CDR3 is TGTGCCAGCAGCTCGGGGGGGACTGGGGCCAACGTC. This gives the protein CASSSGGTGANV. The whole CDR3 protein reads CASSSGGTGANVLTF.

Remarks on this clone: Read data end 3 residues before the CDR3 end; the end is taken from the germline J gene. The chain uses TRBV11-1 and TRBJ2-5, with 8 bases fitting TRBD2. This CDR3 spans 15 amino acids. The ends lost 5 bases at V and 0 bases at J; junction bases unmatched: 5. Germline CDR1 SGHAT, CDR2 FQDESV (reference sequence). CDR3 protein: CASSPGGADQETQYF. The sequenced part of the CDR3 DNA is TGTGCCAGCAGCCCGGGGGGGGCCGACCAAGAGACC.

Turning to this clone: The read finishes 3 residues shy of the CDR3 end, and the germline J gene is used to complete it. The J gene is TRBJ2-6, the V gene TRBV30, with D tentatively TRBD2 (5 bases). Trimming stripped 8 bases from V and 2 bases from J, with 10 bases between. Germline V gene data show CDR1 as GTSNPN and CDR2 as SVGIG (reference sequence). The CDR3 sequence is 13 residues long. CDR3 bases read: TGTGCCGGCGGAGGTCCTGGGGCCAACGTC. This encodes CAGGGPGANV. In full, the CDR3 reads CAGGGPGANVLTF.

A remark on this clone: Coverage ceases 3 residues before the CDR3 finishes, and the germline J gene fills in the end. The chain couples TRBV18 to TRBJ1-2; a weak D match, TRBD1 (5 bases). The V gene's germline CDR1 is KGHSH and CDR2 LQKENI. Trimming stripped 6 bases from V and 5 bases from J, with 19 bases between. The CDR3 is 15 residues long. CDR3 sequence reads: CASSTEQSLLYGYTF. The part of the CDR3 DNA that was read is TGTGCCAGCTCGACAGAGCAGAGCCTACTGTATGGC. Full variable domain (missing parts from reference TRBV18 and TRBJ1-2): NAGVMQNPRHLVRRRGQEARLRCSPMKGHSHVYWYRQLPEEGLKFMVYLQKENIIDESGMPKERFSAEFPKEGPSILRIQQVVRGDSAAYFCASSTEQSLLYGYTFGSGTRLTVV.

Remarks on this clone: One end of the junction is discordant with germline, which a read error may explain. Read coverage stops 3 residues before the CDR3 terminus; the germline J gene supplies the remainder. The V gene is TRBV7-7, the J gene TRBJ2-2; 9 positions agree with TRBD1. The CDR3 extends over 15 amino acids. Germline V lookup: CDR1 SSHAT, CDR2 FNYEAQ (reference sequence). The CDR3 is CASSSGTGSTGELFF. The part of the CDR3 DNA that was read is TGTGCTAGCAGCTCCGGGACAGGGTCCACCGGGGAG.

This clone is called medium-sized based on its frequency. The observed sequence ends 3 residues before the CDR3 terminus, with the missing tail filled in from the germline J gene. The V gene is TRBV20-1, the J gene TRBJ1-2; weak D call: TRBD1 (6 bases). The CDR3 totals 14 residues. Germline V CDR1 and CDR2: DFQATT, SNEGSKA (reference sequence). Between the trimmed V and J ends, which lost 6 bases and 7 bases, there was a span of 21 bases. The CDR3 DNA, read in part, is TGCAGTGCCGACTCCAGAGGGGGAGGCGGTGGC. Amino acids: CSADSRGGGGG. The entire CDR3 protein reads CSADSRGGGGGYTF.

As to this clone: Read data end 3 residues before the CDR3 end; the end is taken from the germline J gene. The chain is built from TRBV19 and TRBJ1-1; 8 bases fit TRBD1. The ends lost 7 bases at V and 0 bases at J; junction bases unmatched: 7. CDR1 is LNHDA and CDR2 is SQIVND in the germline V gene (reference sequence). This CDR3 is 15 amino acids long. CDR3 bases read: TGTGCCAGTACTCCGGGACAGGTCTTGAACACTGAA. Translation: CASTPGQVLNTE. The whole CDR3 sequence is CASTPGQVLNTEAFF.

Concerning this clone itself: The read stops 3 residues short of the end of the CDR3; the missing end is completed from the germline J gene. This sequence joins TRBV20-1 and TRBJ1-4, with TRBD1 as a possible D gene (5 bases). The germline CDR1 and CDR2 sequences are DFQATT and SNEGSKA (reference sequence). This CDR3 has 13 residues. The CDR3 here is CSAVQALTSPLFF. CDR3 DNA (partial): TGCAGTGCTGTACAGGCCCTAACTTCACCA.

Worth noting for this clone: The read terminates 3 residues before the CDR3 end, so the remaining end is supplied by the germline J gene. The chain links TRBV7-9 to TRBJ1-2; no reliable D call. The CDR3 contains 13 residues. Per germline, CDR1 SEHNR and CDR2 FQNEAQ (reference sequence). Here the CDR3 reads CAIPAGGTYDYTF. Partial CDR3 DNA: TGTGCCATCCCCGCGGGCGGAACCTACGAC.

Turning to this clone: The read ends 3 residues before the CDR3 terminus; that terminus is restored from the germline J gene. J is TRBJ2-1 and V is TRBV15, with a possible D match to TRBD2 (6 bases). The CDR3 contains 16 residues. Trimming removed 3 bases from V and 3 bases from J, with 15 bases in between. Germline V gene sequence: CDR1 LNHNV, CDR2 YYDKDF (reference sequence). The CDR3 reads CATSSPRDSVYNEQFF. The DNA read from the CDR3 is TGTGCCACCAGCAGCCCCCGGGACTCCGTCTACAATGAG.

The CDR3 sequence: CAISERQGGYGQYF. The part of the CDR3 DNA that was read is TGTGCCATCAGTGAGCGGCAGGGCGGCTATGGT. The chain joins TRBV10-3 to TRBJ2-4; tentative D call: TRBD1 (5 bases). The CDR3 end lies 3 residues beyond the end of the read and is filled in from the germline J gene. CDR1 and CDR2 (germline): ENHRY, SYGVKD. The CDR3 covers 14 residues.

Worth noting for this clone: The read comes to an end 3 residues before the CDR3 does, leaving the germline J gene to fill in the end. The rearrangement links TRBV7-2 to TRBJ1-1; TRBD1 matches at 7 bases. Germline V gene sequence: CDR1 SGHTA, CDR2 FQGNSA. CDR3 size: 13 residues. J was trimmed by 4 bases and V by 5 bases; bases with no gene match: 4. Partial CDR3 DNA: TGTGCCAGCAGCAGGGGGCAAGGCACTGAA. It encodes CASSRGQGTE. The CDR3 as a whole reads CASSRGQGTEAFF.

With regard to this clone: The read is 3 residues too short to cover the CDR3 end, so that end is filled in from the germline J gene. The rearrangement links TRBV20-1 to TRBJ2-7; maybe TRBD1 (5 bases). The V and J ends lost 0 bases and 4 bases respectively, with 13 bases between them. Looked up from germline, CDR1 is DFQATT and CDR2 is SNEGSKA (reference sequence). CDR3 length: 14 amino acids. The CDR3 bases that were read are TGCAGTGCTAGAGAGGCAGGGTTAACTTACGAG. Translated, it gives CSAREAGLTYE. The CDR3 as a whole reads CSAREAGLTYEQYF.

With respect to this clone: The sequence runs out 3 residues before the end of the CDR3; the remainder is reconstructed from the germline J gene. The rearrangement links TRBV7-9 to TRBJ1-2, with D possibly TRBD1 on 5 matching bases. The V end lost 5 bases, the J end lost 4 bases, and 14 bases lay between the germline ends. This CDR3 has 14 amino acids. CDR1 SEHNR and CDR2 FQNEAQ come from the germline V gene (reference sequence). CDR3 amino acids: CASSPGGRIYGYTF. Incomplete CDR3 DNA: TGTGCCAGCAGCCCGGGGGGACGGATCTATGGC.

In regard to this clone: The CDR3 goes on 3 residues after the read ends, and that part is filled in from the germline J gene. V and J are TRBV12-3 or TRBV12-4 and TRBJ1-6; 11 positions agree with TRBD1. The CDR3 length is 14 residues. The trim removed 8 bases at V and 5 bases at J, leaving 2 bases unmatched. The CDR3 protein is CASGTGGNNSPLHF. The CDR3 DNA, read in part, is TGTGCCAGCGGGACAGGGGGGAATAATTCACCC.

Notes on this clone: The read falls 3 residues short of the CDR3 end, and the missing part is taken from the germline J gene. The chain links TRBV20-1 to TRBJ2-5; TRBD2 aligns across 13 bases. CDR3 length equals 15 residues. The germline CDR1 and CDR2 sequences are DFQATT and SNEGSKA (reference sequence). Losses at the gene ends were 3 bases for V and 7 bases for J; bases not matched to a gene: 8. This CDR3 reads CSARIRTSGGGTQYF. Incomplete CDR3 DNA: TGCAGTGCTAGGATTAGGACTAGCGGGGGAGGGACC.

Concerning this clone: The CDR3 is cut off 3 residues early in the read; its end comes from the germline J gene. This rearrangement joins TRBV27 to TRBJ1-6; a possible D gene is TRBD1 (6 bases). The CDR3 totals 15 residues. V lost 3 bases, J lost 7 bases, and 13 bases lay in between. Germline V CDR1 and CDR2: MNHEY, SMNVEV (reference sequence). The part of the CDR3 DNA that was read is TGTGCCAGCAGTTTCAATACAGGGAAAAATTCACCC. The encoded protein is CASSFNTGKNSP. In full, the CDR3 is CASSFNTGKNSPLHF.